Described below is a single T cell receptor (beta chain) sequence and its context. Its specificity is unknown. CDR3 size: 11 residues. Trimming left V 1 base short and J 8 bases short, with 5 bases between. CDR1 and CDR2 (germline): WSHSY, SAAADI. TCR beta CDR3 region amplification was performed from RNA transcripts. TCR CDR3 underwent first-round RT-PCR with the HTBI primer set. TCRdb re-called the multiplex PCR reads through MiXCR, storing one row per CDR3 protein. The sample has under 400,000 distinct CDR3 sequences, about a sixth seen once. Participants, patients aged 18 to 65, had newly diagnosed hyperthyroidism with a duration under 2 months. Any symptoms of ophthalmopathy came after the first hyperthyroidism diagnosis, from which the blood sample dates. These data originate in a study of T cells in Graves' hyperthyroidism and ophthalmopathy. Notes on the study in general: Median prediction lead before ophthalmopathy onset was around seven months with the model. Separating ophthalmopathy from stable hyperthyroidism was achieved by a 13 V-J model.

The chain recombines TRBV10-2 with TRBJ1-1; tentatively, D is TRBD1 (5 bases). This clonotype was sampled from a woman younger than 30 with Graves' hyperthyroidism that later progressed to Graves' ophthalmopathy. Sequencing was done on a sample of blood. The CDR3 DNA sequence: TGCGCCAGCAGTGAGTACAGGGAAGCTTTCTTT. Protein: CASSEYREAFF.